The present entry profiles one T cell receptor (beta chain) with its context. Its antigen is currently unknown. Germline CDR1 reads SGHKS; CDR2 reads YYEKEE (reference sequence). V was clipped by 3 bases and J by 5 bases, with 15 bases between them. The CDR3 spans 15 residues. The data are from a study of shared clonotypes between healthy human individuals. Study-wide results and caveats: Rarefaction showed that sequencing of sorted subsets was incomplete (despite large depth).

An assay was performed, and its level was deep. Only in-frame clones appear in the TCRdb table, and some are missing; sequencing was by immunoSEQ multiplex PCR. The sample lists roughly 2.1 million clones; around 93% were seen once. Cells designated naive CD8 were CD45RO-negative and were positively selected for CCR7, with terminally differentiated effector memory CD45RA+ cells excluded. Healthy adults negative for HIV, lacking recent acute infections or vaccinations, served as donors. This receptor was taken from a man aged 18 to 35 in good health. Some clones in this sample may be carry-over from other donors' samples. The sequencing sample was made of naive CD8+ T cells from PBMCs. This chain uses TRBV5-5 with TRBJ1-5; D might be TRBD1 (5 bases). The CDR3 loop is CASSSLKTDDQPQHF. The CDR3 nucleotides read TGTGCCAGCAGCTCCCTGAAGACAGACGATCAGCCCCAGCATTTT.